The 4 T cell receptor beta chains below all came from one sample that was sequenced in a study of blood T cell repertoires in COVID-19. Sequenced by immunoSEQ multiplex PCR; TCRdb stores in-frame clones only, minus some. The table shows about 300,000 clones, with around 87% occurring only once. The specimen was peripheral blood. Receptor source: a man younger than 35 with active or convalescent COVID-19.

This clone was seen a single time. CDR3 sequence: CASSLSGTANTGELFF. The CDR3 DNA follows: TGTGCCAGCAGCTTAAGTGGGACAGCGAACACCGGGGAGCTGTTTTTT. This chain uses TRBV7-9 with TRBJ2-2; TRBD1 aligns across 7 bases. Germline-derived CDR1 and CDR2 are SEHNR and FQNEAQ (reference sequence). V gave up 2 bases and J gave up 0 bases; unmatched junction bases: 3. The CDR3 is made up of 16 amino acids.

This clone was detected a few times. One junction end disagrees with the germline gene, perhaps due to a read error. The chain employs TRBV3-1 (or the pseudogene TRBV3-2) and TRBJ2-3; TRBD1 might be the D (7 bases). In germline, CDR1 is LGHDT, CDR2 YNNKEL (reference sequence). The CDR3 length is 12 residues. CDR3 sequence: CASSQGGTRGDF. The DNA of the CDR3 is TGTGCCAGCAGCCAAGGAGGTACCAGGGGGGATTTT.

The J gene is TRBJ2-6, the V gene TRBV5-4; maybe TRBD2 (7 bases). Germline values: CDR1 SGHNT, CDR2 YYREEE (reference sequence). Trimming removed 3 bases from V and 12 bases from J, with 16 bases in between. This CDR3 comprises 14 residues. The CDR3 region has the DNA TGTGCCAGCAGCTCCCCGGGGGGCTCGGGCGTCCTGACTTTC. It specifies CASSSPGGSGVLTF.

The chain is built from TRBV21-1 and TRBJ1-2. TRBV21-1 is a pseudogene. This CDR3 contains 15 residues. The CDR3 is CASSKAGGLQDGYTF. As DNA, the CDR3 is TGTGCCAGCAGCAAAGCTGGGGGGTTACAGGATGGCTACACCTTC.